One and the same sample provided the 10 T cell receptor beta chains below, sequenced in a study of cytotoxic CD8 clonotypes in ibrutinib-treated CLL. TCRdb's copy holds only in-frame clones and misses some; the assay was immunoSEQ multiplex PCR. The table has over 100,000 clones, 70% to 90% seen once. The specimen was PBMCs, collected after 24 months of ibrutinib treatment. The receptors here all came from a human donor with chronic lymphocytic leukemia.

The CDR3 is CASSTPTSGYSYEQYF. The DNA of the CDR3 is TGTGCCAGCAGTACTCCTACTAGCGGGTACTCCTACGAGCAGTACTTC. The chain links TRBV27 to TRBJ2-7; 9 bases agree with TRBD2. CDR1 and CDR2 from the germline V gene are MNHEY and SMNVEV (reference sequence). CDR3 length: 16 residues. Trimming removed 5 bases from V and 0 bases from J; junction bases left unmatched: 8.

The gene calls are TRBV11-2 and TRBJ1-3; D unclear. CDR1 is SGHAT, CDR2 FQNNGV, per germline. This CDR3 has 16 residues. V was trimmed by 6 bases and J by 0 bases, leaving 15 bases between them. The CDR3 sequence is CASSPPAGASGNTIYF. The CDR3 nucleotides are TGTGCCAGCAGTCCACCCGCGGGAGCCTCTGGAAACACCATATATTTT.

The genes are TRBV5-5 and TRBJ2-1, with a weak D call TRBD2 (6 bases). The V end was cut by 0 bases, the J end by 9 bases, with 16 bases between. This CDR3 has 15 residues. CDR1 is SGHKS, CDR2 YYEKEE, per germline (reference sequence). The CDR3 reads CASSLARLATGEQFF. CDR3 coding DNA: TGTGCCAGCAGCTTGGCGCGGCTAGCGACGGGTGAGCAGTTCTTC.

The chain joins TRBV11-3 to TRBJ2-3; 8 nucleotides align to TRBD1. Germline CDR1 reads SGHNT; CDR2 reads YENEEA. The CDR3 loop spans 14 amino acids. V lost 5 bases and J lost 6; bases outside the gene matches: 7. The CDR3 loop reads CASSLGTGADTQYF. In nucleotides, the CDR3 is TGTGCCAGCAGCCTCGGGACAGGAGCGGATACGCAGTATTTT. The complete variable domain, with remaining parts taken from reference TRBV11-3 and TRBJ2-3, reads EAGVVQSPRYKIIEKKQPVAFWCNPISGHNTLYWYLQNLGQGPELLIRYENEEAVDDSQLPKDRFSAERLKGVDSTLKIQPAELGDSAVYLCASSLGTGADTQYFGPGTRLTVL.

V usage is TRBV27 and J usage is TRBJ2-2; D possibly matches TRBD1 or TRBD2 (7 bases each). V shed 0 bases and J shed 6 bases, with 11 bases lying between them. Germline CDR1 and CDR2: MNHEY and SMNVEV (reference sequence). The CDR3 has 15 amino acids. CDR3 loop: CASSLSAGGAGELFF. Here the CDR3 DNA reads TGTGCCAGCAGTTTATCGGCAGGGGGGGCCGGGGAGCTGTTTTTT.

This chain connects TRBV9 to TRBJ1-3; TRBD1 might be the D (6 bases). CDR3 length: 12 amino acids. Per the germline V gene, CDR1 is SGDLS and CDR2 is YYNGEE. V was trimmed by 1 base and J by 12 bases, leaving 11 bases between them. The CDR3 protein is CASSVPPGDIYF. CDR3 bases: TGTGCCAGCAGCGTACCCCCAGGGGACATATATTTT. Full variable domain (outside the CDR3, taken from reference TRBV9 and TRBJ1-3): DSGVTQTPKHLITATGQRVTLRCSPRSGDLSVYWYQQSLDQGLQFLIQYYNGEERAKGNILERFSAQQFPDLHSELNLSSLELGDSALYFCASSVPPGDIYFGEGSWLTVV.

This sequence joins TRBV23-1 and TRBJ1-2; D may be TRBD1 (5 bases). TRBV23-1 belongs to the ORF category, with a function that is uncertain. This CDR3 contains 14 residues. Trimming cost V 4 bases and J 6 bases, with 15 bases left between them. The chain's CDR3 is CASSRDPPLDGYTF. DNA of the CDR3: TGCGCCAGCAGTCGGGACCCCCCTCTAGATGGCTACACCTTC.

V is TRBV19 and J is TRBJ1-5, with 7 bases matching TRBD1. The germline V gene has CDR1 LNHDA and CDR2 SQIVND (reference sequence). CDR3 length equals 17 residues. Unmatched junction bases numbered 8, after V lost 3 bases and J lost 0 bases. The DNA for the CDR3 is TGTGCCAGTAGTATCAATTCGGGACAGTATAGCAATCAGCCCCAGCATTTT. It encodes CASSINSGQYSNQPQHF.

The CDR3 nucleotides are TGTGCCAGCAGCCTAACAGAGAACACCGGGGAGCTGTTTTTT. Protein product: CASSLTENTGELFF. This rearrangement joins TRBV6-1 to TRBJ2-2; D is ambiguous. The CDR3 sequence is 14 residues long. V lost 6 bases and J 1 base, leaving 9 bases between the germline ends. Germline assignment: CDR1 MNHNS and CDR2 SASEGT.

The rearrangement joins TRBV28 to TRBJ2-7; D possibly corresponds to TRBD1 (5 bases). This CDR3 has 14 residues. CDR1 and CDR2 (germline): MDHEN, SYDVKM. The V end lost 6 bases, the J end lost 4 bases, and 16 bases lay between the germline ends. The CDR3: CASSPRQKRYEQYF. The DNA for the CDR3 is TGTGCCAGCAGCCCTCGACAGAAAAGGTACGAGCAGTACTTC.